Included here is one T cell receptor (beta chain) sequence, with context. In the study's own analysis: Building a distant-metastasis classifier for papillary thyroid cancer drew on CDR3 differences across clinicopathological groups. Via MiXCR, TCRdb re-called the PCR reads. These V and J calls are TCRdb output, not the study's own analysis. The data show tens of thousands of clones, around 21% seen once. This entry is derived from a study of metastatic and nonmetastatic thyroid tumors. There are 18 residues in the CDR3. V shed 11 bases and J 4 bases; nucleotides not matched to a gene: 20. Germline CDR1 and CDR2: SGHAT and FQDESV (reference sequence). Thyroid surgery was performed in patients who had received no treatment beforehand.

The sequence was obtained from a female donor with papillary thyroid cancer or a benign thyroid nodule (not recorded which). Some clones in this sample may be carry-over from other donors' samples. Source material: blood. The rearrangement uses TRBV11-1 and TRBJ2-2, with 9 bases lining up with TRBD2. Written as DNA, the CDR3 is TGTGCCCTAAAGGGGCTAGCGGGATCGAACCTCGGCACCGGGGAGCTGTTTTTT. It encodes CALKGLAGSNLGTGELFF.